Below are 6 T cell receptor beta chains sequenced from a single sample in a study of blood T cell repertoires in COVID-19. The data were produced by immunoSEQ multiplex PCR, yet TCRdb's version contains in-frame clones alone and is incomplete. In the table there are some 180,000 clones, 88% of which are singletons. Material for sequencing was peripheral blood. The origin of the receptors is a man over 45 who had recovered from COVID-19.

The chain links TRBV10-2 to TRBJ2-1, with 8 bases fitting TRBD1. With 3 bases clipped from V and 5 bases from J, the junction kept 9 bases outside the gene matches. The CDR3 has 16 residues. Germline assignment: CDR1 WSHSY and CDR2 SAAADI. The CDR3 protein is CASSDRGRSNHNEQFF. The CDR3 DNA sequence: TGCGCCAGCAGTGACAGGGGGCGTAGCAATCACAATGAGCAGTTCTTC.

This sequence joins TRBV6-5 and TRBJ1-2; 7 nucleotides match TRBD1. V lost 2 bases, J lost 4 bases, and 10 bases stayed unmatched. The CDR3 has 16 amino acids. Germline V gene lookup returns CDR1 MNHEY and CDR2 SVGAGI. The CDR3 sequence is CASSYDRRDSSYGYTF. The CDR3 coding sequence is TGTGCCAGCAGTTACGATCGACGGGACAGCTCCTATGGCTACACCTTC.

The DNA for the CDR3 is TGTGCCAGCTCAAGGACAGGGGGCGCCTACGAGCAGTACTTC. Its protein is CASSRTGGAYEQYF. This chain uses TRBV18 with TRBJ2-7; 11 bases are shared with TRBD1. Germline V gene data show CDR1 as KGHSH and CDR2 as LQKENI. The CDR3 spans 14 residues. Losses at the gene ends were 5 bases for V and 2 bases for J; bases not matched to a gene: 2.

This clone turned up a few times. V is TRBV7-6 and J is TRBJ2-7; D possibly corresponds to TRBD1 (6 bases). Between the trimmed V and J ends, which lost 5 bases and 4 bases, there was a span of 18 bases. This CDR3 comprises 15 residues. The germline CDR1 and CDR2 sequences are SGHVS and FNYEAQ. CDR3 sequence (DNA): TGTGCCAGCAGCCTCAGTCAGGGGAAAGGGTACGAGCAGTACTTC. The encoded protein is CASSLSQGKGYEQYF.

The chain employs TRBV27 and TRBJ2-7, with a tentative D call TRBD2 (6 bases). Germline CDR1 is MNHEY and CDR2 is SMNVEV (reference sequence). The CDR3 covers 16 residues. The V and J ends lost 6 bases and 2 bases respectively, with 20 bases between them. CDR3 protein: CASRLVGVADTYEQYF. The CDR3 region has the DNA TGTGCCAGCAGGTTGGTGGGCGTAGCGGATACCTACGAGCAGTACTTC.

J is TRBJ2-5 and V is TRBV15; 7 nucleotides line up with TRBD2. The CDR3 is 15 amino acids. Looked up from germline, CDR1 is LNHNV and CDR2 is YYDKDF (reference sequence). With V trimmed by 4 bases and J by 3 bases, 8 bases remained unmatched. The CDR3 DNA reads TGTGCCACCAGCAAGGATTTTGGGAGGGAAGAGACCCAGTACTTC. Its protein is CATSKDFGREETQYF.